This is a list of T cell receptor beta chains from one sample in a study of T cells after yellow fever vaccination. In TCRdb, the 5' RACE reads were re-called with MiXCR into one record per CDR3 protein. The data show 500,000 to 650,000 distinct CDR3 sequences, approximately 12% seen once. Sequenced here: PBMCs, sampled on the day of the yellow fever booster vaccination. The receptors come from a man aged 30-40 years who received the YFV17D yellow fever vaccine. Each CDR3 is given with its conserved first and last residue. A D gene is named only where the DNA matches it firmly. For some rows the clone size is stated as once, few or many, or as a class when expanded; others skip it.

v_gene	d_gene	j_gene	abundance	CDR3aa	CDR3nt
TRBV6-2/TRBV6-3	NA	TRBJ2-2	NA	CASRRTTATGELFF	TGTGCCAGCAGAAGGACTACCGCTACCGGGGAGCTGTTTTTT
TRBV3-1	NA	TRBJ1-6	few	CASSRTPDNSPLHF	TGTGCCAGCAGCCGGACTCCCGATAATTCACCCCTCCACTTT
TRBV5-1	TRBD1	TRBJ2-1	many	CASSPIPGQAGSEQFF	TGCGCCAGCAGCCCTATACCGGGACAGGCTGGGAGTGAGCAGTTCTTC
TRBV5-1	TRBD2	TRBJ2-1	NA	CASATDHLAGGRNEQFF	TGCGCCAGCGCCACTGACCACCTAGCGGGAGGGCGGAATGAGCAGTTCTTC
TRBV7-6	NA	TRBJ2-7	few	CASSPQGLPPSYEQYF	TGTGCCAGCAGCCCCCAGGGACTGCCGCCCTCCTACGAGCAGTACTTC
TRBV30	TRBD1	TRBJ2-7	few	CAWSVRDRASHEQYF	TGTGCCTGGAGTGTACGGGACAGGGCCTCTCACGAGCAGTACTTC
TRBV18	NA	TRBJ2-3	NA	CASSPGRGADTQYF	TGTGCCAGCTCACCAGGGCGGGGTGCAGATACGCAGTATTTT
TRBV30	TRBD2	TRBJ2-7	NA	CAWTPKGLAGGQGYEQYF	TGTGCCTGGACCCCCAAGGGACTAGCGGGAGGTCAAGGCTACGAGCAGTACTTC
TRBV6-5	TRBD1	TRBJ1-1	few	CASSYRALTGTEAFF	TGTGCCAGCAGTTATAGGGCCTTGACAGGGACTGAAGCTTTCTTT
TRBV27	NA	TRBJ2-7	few	CASSLGQGLPYEQYF	TGTGCCAGCAGTTTAGGTCAGGGGCTCCCCTACGAGCAGTACTTC
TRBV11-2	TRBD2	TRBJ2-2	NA	CASSLVGGAGLNTGELFF	TGTGCCAGCAGCTTAGTTGGCGGAGCGGGACTCAACACCGGGGAGCTGTTTTTT
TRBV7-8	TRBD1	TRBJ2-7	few	CACTREGQSYEQYF	TGTGCCTGCACCAGAGAGGGACAGAGTTACGAGCAGTACTTC
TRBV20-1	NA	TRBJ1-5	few	CSAREGAYSNQPQHF	TGCAGTGCTAGAGAGGGGGCTTATAGCAATCAGCCCCAGCATTTT
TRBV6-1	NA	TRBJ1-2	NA	CASNGQGVLGYTF	TGTGCCAGCAATGGGCAGGGCGTGCTTGGCTACACCTTC
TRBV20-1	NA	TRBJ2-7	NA	CSAMAALYTSYEQYF	TGCAGTGCTATGGCGGCCCTTTATACCTCCTACGAGCAGTACTTC
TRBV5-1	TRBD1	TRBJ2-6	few	CASSFQGVLTF	TGCGCCAGCAGCTTTCAGGGGGTACTGACTTTC
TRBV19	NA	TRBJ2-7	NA	CASSIEGQPYEQYF	TGTGCCAGTAGTATAGAAGGACAACCCTACGAGCAGTACTTC
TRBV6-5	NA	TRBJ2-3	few	CASSYSVRDTDTQYF	TGTGCCAGCAGTTACTCTGTCAGAGACACAGATACGCAGTATTTT
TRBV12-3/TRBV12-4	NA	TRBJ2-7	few	CASSAGQSSYEQYF	TGTGCCAGCAGTGCAGGACAGAGCTCCTACGAGCAGTACTTC
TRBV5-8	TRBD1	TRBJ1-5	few	CASSYWTGGNQPQHF	TGTGCCAGCAGCTATTGGACAGGGGGCAATCAGCCCCAGCATTTT
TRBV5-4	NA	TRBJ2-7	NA	CASSPSGREQYF	TGTGCCAGCAGCCCCAGCGGGCGCGAGCAGTACTTC
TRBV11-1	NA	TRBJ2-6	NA	CASSWTPQEGSGANVLTF	TGTGCCAGCAGCTGGACCCCTCAGGAGGGCTCTGGGGCCAACGTCCTGACTTTC
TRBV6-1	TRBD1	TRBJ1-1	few	CASGRDSSNTEAFF	TGTGCCAGCGGGAGGGACAGTTCGAACACTGAAGCTTTCTTT
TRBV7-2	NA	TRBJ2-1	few	CASSSPRGIFDNEQFF	TGTGCCAGCAGCTCGCCCCGCGGGATATTCGACAATGAGCAGTTCTTC
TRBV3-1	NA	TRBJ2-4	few	CASSQGGQKNIQYF	TGTGCCAGCAGCCAAGGTGGCCAGAAAAACATTCAGTACTTC
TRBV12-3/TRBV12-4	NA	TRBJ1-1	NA	CTICLVQTGTEAFF	TGTACCATCTGTTTAGTCCAAACCGGGACGGAAGCTTTCTTT